This entry lists 24 T cell receptor beta chains sequenced from one sample in a study of beta chain features in type 1 diabetes listed by TCRdb under 2018. The protocol used for the library was the immunoSEQ multiplex PCR assay. All of the isolated RNA was reverse transcribed with the High Capacity cDNA Reverse Transcription Kit, so expressed TCRB transcripts were sequenced. As stored in TCRdb, this immuneACCESS dataset retains in-frame rearrangements with V and J assigned. A fraction of the clones does not appear; measured against another copy, unresolved V genes explain less than half of the discrepancy, and the remainder lacks a known reason. The sample yields fewer than 200,000 clones; 10% to 15% were counted once. 0.6% to 0.8% of the sample is held by the ten biggest clonotypes. What was sequenced was central memory CD4+ T cells from blood. The source of these receptors is a young woman in good health.

V gene TRBV6-5 combines with J gene TRBJ2-7, with D possibly matching TRBD2 (5 bases). V was clipped by 6 bases and J by 3 bases, with 15 bases between them. Germline V lookup: CDR1 MNHEY, CDR2 SVGAGI. The CDR3 is 14 amino acids. The CDR3 nucleotides are TGTGCCAGCAGCCCCCATCGGGATGGCTACGAGCAGTACTTC. Encoded protein: CASSPHRDGYEQYF.

V gene TRBV11-2 combines with J gene TRBJ2-3; 12 nucleotides match TRBD2. After removal of 4 bases from V and 11 bases from J, the junction contained 10 bases not matched to a gene. Germline assignment: CDR1 SGHAT and CDR2 FQNNGV. The CDR3 covers 15 residues. CDR3 bases: TGTGCCAGCAGCTCATGGACTAGCGGGGTTGGGGAGCAGTATTTT. Its protein is CASSSWTSGVGEQYF.

In this sample, this clone turned up a few times. The chain recombines TRBV6-5 with TRBJ1-2; TRBD1 aligns across 7 bases. V gave up 7 bases and J gave up 6 bases; unmatched junction bases: 14. This CDR3 spans 15 amino acids. Germline CDR1 is MNHEY and CDR2 is SVGAGI. CDR3 region: CASTKTQGFGNGYTF. The CDR3 DNA sequence: TGTGCCAGCACCAAAACACAGGGGTTTGGGAATGGCTACACCTTC.

The chain couples TRBV5-6 to TRBJ1-2, with 7 bases identical to TRBD1. The CDR3 length is 15 residues. CDR1 is SGHDT, CDR2 YYEEEE, per germline. The V and J ends lost 2 bases and 2 bases, in that order; junction bases with no gene match: 6. CDR3 bases: TGTGCCAGCAGCTTAGCTGGGACAGCCAACTATGGCTACACCTTC. Translation: CASSLAGTANYGYTF.

This clone turned up a few times. The chain recombines TRBV28 with TRBJ2-3; D unclear. This CDR3 comprises 14 residues. V was trimmed by 2 bases and J by 6 bases, leaving 12 bases between them. CDR1 is MDHEN, CDR2 SYDVKM, per germline. The CDR3 region is CASSLARNWDTQYF. The CDR3 DNA follows: TGTGCCAGCAGTTTAGCCAGGAATTGGGATACGCAGTATTTT.

Only a few counts were recorded for this clone. The rearrangement joins TRBV30 to TRBJ1-2; D ambiguous. V was trimmed by 6 bases and J by 7 bases, leaving 9 bases between them. CDR3 length: 10 residues. Germline V gives CDR1 GTSNPN, CDR2 SVGIG (reference sequence). CDR3 DNA: TGTGCCTGCCTCCTCGGTGGCTACACCTTC. Translating it yields CACLLGGYTF.

The rearrangement joins TRBV11-2 to TRBJ2-6; D gene unclear. The germline CDR1 and CDR2 sequences are SGHAT and FQNNGV. Trimming left V 9 bases short and J 1 base short, with 4 bases between. The CDR3 has 12 amino acids. CDR3 loop: CASLSGANVLTF. The CDR3 DNA sequence: TGTGCCAGTCTTTCTGGGGCCAACGTCCTGACTTTC.

This clone was seen more than once but under ten times. The chain uses TRBV10-3 and TRBJ2-1; D may be TRBD2 (6 bases). The CDR3 sequence is 14 residues long. The germline V gene has CDR1 ENHRY and CDR2 SYGVKD. V was clipped by 8 bases and J by 6 bases, with 17 bases between them. CDR3 region: CAIGGFSGPNEQFF. The DNA for the CDR3 is TGTGCCATCGGGGGGTTTAGCGGACCCAATGAGCAGTTCTTC.

This clone was seen only a few times. This chain joins TRBV11-2 and TRBJ2-3; 9 bases fit TRBD2. The CDR3 contains 14 residues. Per the germline V gene, CDR1 is SGHAT and CDR2 is FQNNGV. The J segment lost 3 bases and the V segment lost 4 bases, leaving 2 bases of the junction unmatched. This CDR3 is CASSSAGGTDTQYF. The CDR3 DNA reads TGTGCCAGCAGCTCCGCGGGAGGGACAGATACGCAGTATTTT.

This clone was seen more than once but under ten times. The chain combines TRBV5-1 with TRBJ2-1, with 11 bases fitting TRBD2. Per germline, CDR1 SGHRS and CDR2 YFSETQ. The CDR3 extends over 15 amino acids. V shed 0 bases and J 6 bases; nucleotides not matched to a gene: 2. CDR3 nucleotides: TGCGCCAGCAGCTTGGGTAGCGGGAGGGCCAATGAGCAGTTCTTC. It specifies CASSLGSGRANEQFF. Combining the CDR3 with reference TRBV5-1 and TRBJ2-1 gives the whole variable domain KAGVTQTPRYLIKTRGQQVTLSCSPISGHRSVSWYQQTPGQGLQFLFEYFSETQRNKGNFPGRFSGRQFSNSRSEMNVSTLELGDSALYLCASSLGSGRANEQFFGPGTRLTVL.

In this sample, this clone turned up a few times. The chain's CDR3 is CASSPPRSGGRDEQYF. CDR3 in DNA: TGTGCCAGCTCACCACCTCGCTCAGGAGGAAGGGACGAGCAGTACTTC. This chain connects TRBV18 to TRBJ2-7, with D possibly matching TRBD2 (5 bases). This CDR3 region has 16 residues. Per germline, CDR1 KGHSH and CDR2 LQKENI. V was clipped by 0 bases and J by 5 bases, with 17 bases between them. The full variable domain, in which reference TRBV18 and TRBJ2-7 provide the parts outside the CDR3, is NAGVMQNPRHLVRRRGQEARLRCSPMKGHSHVYWYRQLPEEGLKFMVYLQKENIIDESGMPKERFSAEFPKEGPSILRIQQVVRGDSAAYFCASSPPRSGGRDEQYFGPGTRLTVT.

This clone was recorded a few times. V gene TRBV7-8 combines with J gene TRBJ2-5, with TRBD2 matching 7 bases. Germline lookup yields CDR1 SGHVS and CDR2 FQNEAQ. The CDR3 consists of 15 residues. The trim removed 5 bases at V and 5 bases at J, leaving 11 bases unmatched. CDR3 region: CASSPPAGVGETQYF. CDR3 coding DNA: TGTGCCAGCAGCCCACCCGCGGGAGTCGGGGAGACCCAGTACTTC.

This clone was seen only a few times. The rearrangement uses TRBV27 and TRBJ2-7; 9 nucleotides match TRBD2. This CDR3 comprises 16 residues. The V and J ends lost 5 bases and 3 bases, in that order; junction bases with no gene match: 11. Germline-derived CDR1 and CDR2 are MNHEY and SMNVEV (reference sequence). The CDR3 protein is CASSDQSLAGSYEQYF. DNA of the CDR3: TGTGCCAGCAGTGATCAAAGTCTAGCGGGAAGCTACGAGCAGTACTTC.

This clone was observed a handful of times. The chain couples TRBV29-1 to TRBJ2-3; 8 nucleotides align to TRBD2. Looked up from germline, CDR1 is SQVTM and CDR2 is ANQGSEA. Trimming at V came to 4 bases and at J to 4 bases, leaving 7 bases not matched to a gene. The CDR3 sequence is 14 residues long. The CDR3 coding sequence is TGCAGCGTTGCCCCCAGCGGGAGCCCAGATACGCAGTATTTT. Amino acids: CSVAPSGSPDTQYF.

This clone has a handful of counts. The rearrangement joins TRBV5-6 to TRBJ2-7; D is unresolved. Germline V gives CDR1 SGHDT, CDR2 YYEEEE. Trimming removed 0 bases at V and 1 base at J, with 5 bases between. The CDR3 has 13 amino acids. The DNA for the CDR3 is TGTGCCAGCAGCTTGGACGGGTCCTACGAGCAGTACTTC. The encoded protein is CASSLDGSYEQYF.

This clone was seen a few times. The genes are TRBV25-1 and TRBJ2-3; a possible D gene is TRBD1 (6 bases). The V end was cut by 3 bases, the J end by 0 bases, with 13 bases between. CDR3 length: 16 amino acids. Germline V gene sequence: CDR1 MGHDK, CDR2 SYGVNS. The CDR3 region has the DNA TGTGCCAGCAGTGACCCGGACAGCACTAGCACAGATACGCAGTATTTT. Its protein is CASSDPDSTSTDTQYF.

This clone was counted at least ten times. The V gene is TRBV19, the J gene TRBJ1-5; 8 bases fit TRBD1. The CDR3 is 13 amino acids. The trim removed 7 bases at V and 6 bases at J, leaving 5 bases unmatched. The V gene's germline CDR1 is LNHDA and CDR2 SQIVND (reference sequence). DNA for the CDR3: TGTGCCAGTAATGGACAGGGCGGTCAGCCCCAGCATTTT. Its translation is CASNGQGGQPQHF.

This clone was counted only a few times. The rearrangement uses TRBV19 and TRBJ1-1; D is unresolved. Looked up from germline, CDR1 is LNHDA and CDR2 is SQIVND (reference sequence). The germline V and J ends were trimmed by 7 bases and 8 bases, with 17 bases remaining between them. This CDR3 contains 13 residues. DNA for the CDR3: TGTGCCAGTAAAACTAGTGCGTTCGGCGAAGCTTTCTTT. This encodes CASKTSAFGEAFF.

A remark on this clone: At the DNA level, this CDR3 is encoded by other sequences in the same sample as well. V and J are TRBV9 and TRBJ1-5; the match to TRBD1 covers 9 bases. The CDR3 runs to 15 residues. The germline gives CDR1 SGDLS, CDR2 YYNGEE. V dropped 7 bases and J dropped 1; count of bases not matched to a gene: 6. The chain's CDR3 is CASSGQGLSNQPQHF. Written as DNA, the CDR3 is TGTGCCAGCTCAGGACAGGGGCTAAGCAATCAGCCCCAGCATTTT.

This clone was picked up a small number of times. This rearrangement joins TRBV9 to TRBJ2-1; 13 nucleotides line up with TRBD2. Germline assignment: CDR1 SGDLS and CDR2 YYNGEE. With V trimmed by 0 bases and J by 4 bases, 7 bases remained unmatched. This CDR3 has 18 residues. The CDR3 DNA follows: TGTGCCAGCAGCGTAGAGGGAGGGGGACTAGCGGGGTACAATGAGCAGTTCTTC. Translated, it gives CASSVEGGGLAGYNEQFF.

The table lists this clone with a few counts. The V call is TRBV6-5, the J call TRBJ2-5, with 9 bases that match TRBD2. This CDR3 has 16 amino acids. CDR1 and CDR2 (germline): MNHEY, SVGAGI. Trimming at V came to 2 bases and at J to 5 bases, leaving 9 bases not matched to a gene. CDR3 protein: CASSYGAGGPGETQYF. CDR3 in DNA: TGTGCCAGCAGTTACGGGGCGGGAGGGCCCGGGGAGACCCAGTACTTC.

The chain has TRBV29-1 and TRBJ1-1; 8 bases are a match to TRBD1. CDR1 and CDR2 (germline): SQVTM, ANQGSEA. V was clipped by 7 bases and J by 1 base; unmatched bases: 5. This CDR3 is built from 13 residues. CDR3 nucleotides: TGCAGCGGGGGGGGACAGGCGAACACTGAAGCTTTCTTT. This encodes CSGGGQANTEAFF.

This clone was seen only a few times. This chain joins TRBV4-3 and TRBJ2-1; TRBD2 is a possible D gene (6 bases). The CDR3 covers 17 residues. The ends were cut back, 4 bases at V and 0 bases at J, with 16 bases in the middle. CDR1 and CDR2 from the germline V gene are LGHNA and YSLEER. The DNA for the CDR3 is TGCGCCAGCAGCCTAAGAGGCTTAGCGGACTCCTACAATGAGCAGTTCTTC. This translates into CASSLRGLADSYNEQFF.

The V gene is TRBV15, the J gene TRBJ2-6; D possibly corresponds to TRBD1 (6 bases). CDR3 length: 15 amino acids. From germline, CDR1 is LNHNV and CDR2 YYDKDF (reference sequence). Trimming left V 3 bases short and J 4 bases short, with 10 bases between. CDR3: CATSSQGPGANVLTF. The DNA of the CDR3 is TGTGCCACCAGCAGCCAGGGGCCCGGGGCCAACGTCCTGACTTTC.